The 6 T cell receptor beta chains reported below all come from one sample, sequenced in a study of regulatory dendritic cells for organ transplantation. Sorted T cells were CFSE-labeled and cultured around 5 days with allogeneic regulatory or mature dendritic cells at 1:10. Profiled with immunoSEQ multiplex PCR; TCRdb holds only in-frame clones, not every one. The profile shows some 11,000 clones, approximately 75% of them singletons. Their target antigens are unknown. Sequencing was performed on naive CD8+ T cells from blood cultured with regulatory dendritic cells. Subset in this sample: CD45RA+ naive T cells. These receptors were taken from a human donor in good health.

The CDR3: CSGVGAHEQYF. The CDR3 coding sequence is TGCAGTGGGGTGGGGGCCCACGAGCAGTACTTC. This rearrangement joins TRBV20-1 to TRBJ2-7; D might be TRBD1 (6 bases). V was cut by 7 bases and J by 5 bases, with 12 bases left in between. CDR3 size: 11 residues. Germline V gene sequence: CDR1 DFQATT, CDR2 SNEGSKA (reference sequence).

The V and J genes are TRBV5-5 and TRBJ2-7; the D gene is possibly TRBD2 (7 bases). In germline, CDR1 is SGHKS, CDR2 YYEKEE (reference sequence). CDR3 length: 16 residues. The V end lost 4 bases, the J end lost 2 bases, and 19 bases lay between the germline ends. CDR3 sequence: CASSPTGRGQPYEQYF. The CDR3 nucleotides read TGTGCCAGCAGCCCCACGGGGAGGGGACAACCCTACGAGCAGTACTTC.

This chain links TRBV18 with TRBJ2-1; a possible D gene is TRBD1 (6 bases). Germline-derived CDR1 and CDR2 are KGHSH and LQKENI. The V and J ends lost 2 bases and 5 bases respectively, with 13 bases between them. The CDR3 is 15 amino acids. The CDR3 region is CASSPYEGVDNEQFF. The CDR3 DNA follows: TGTGCCAGCTCACCATATGAGGGGGTGGACAATGAGCAGTTCTTC.

The rearrangement joins TRBV5-6 to TRBJ1-5; 8 nucleotides agree with TRBD1. Trimming removed 0 bases from V and 4 bases from J; junction bases left unmatched: 3. CDR1 is SGHDT, CDR2 YYEEEE, per germline. This CDR3 is built from 15 residues. CDR3 region: CASSLGTGRNQPQHF. CDR3 DNA sequence: TGTGCCAGCAGCTTGGGGACAGGGCGGAATCAGCCCCAGCATTTT.

By sample share, this clone is medium-sized. The V gene is TRBV19, the J gene TRBJ1-4; 8 bases line up with TRBD1. Germline CDR1 is LNHDA and CDR2 is SQIVND (reference sequence). The CDR3 length is 15 residues. V gave up 5 bases and J gave up 8 bases; unmatched junction bases: 10. CDR3 loop: CASSLWTGIEEKLFF. CDR3 DNA: TGTGCCAGTAGTCTCTGGACAGGGATTGAGGAAAAACTGTTTTTT.

The CDR3 DNA is TGCGCCAGCAGCTTGGGAGGGGGCACTTTTGATGAGCAGTTCTTC. Protein: CASSLGGGTFDEQFF. The chain recombines TRBV5-1 with TRBJ2-1; 7 bases match TRBD1. Losses at the gene ends were 0 bases for V and 8 bases for J; bases not matched to a gene: 8. Germline lookup yields CDR1 SGHRS and CDR2 YFSETQ. There are 15 residues in the CDR3.